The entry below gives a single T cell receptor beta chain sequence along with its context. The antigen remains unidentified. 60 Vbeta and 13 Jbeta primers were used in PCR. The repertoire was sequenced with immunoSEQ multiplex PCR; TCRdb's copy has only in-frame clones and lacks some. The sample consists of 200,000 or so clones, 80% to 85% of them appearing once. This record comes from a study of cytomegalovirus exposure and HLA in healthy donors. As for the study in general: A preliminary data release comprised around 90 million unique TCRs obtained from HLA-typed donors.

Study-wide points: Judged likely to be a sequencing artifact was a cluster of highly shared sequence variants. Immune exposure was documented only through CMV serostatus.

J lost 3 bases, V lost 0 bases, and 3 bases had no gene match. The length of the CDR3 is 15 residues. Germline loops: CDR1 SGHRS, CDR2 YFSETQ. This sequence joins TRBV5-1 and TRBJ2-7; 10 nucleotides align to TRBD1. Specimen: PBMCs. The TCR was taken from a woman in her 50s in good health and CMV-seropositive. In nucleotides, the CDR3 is TGCGCCAGCAGCTTGGTACGGACAGGGGGCTACGAGCAGTACTTC. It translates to CASSLVRTGGYEQYF.